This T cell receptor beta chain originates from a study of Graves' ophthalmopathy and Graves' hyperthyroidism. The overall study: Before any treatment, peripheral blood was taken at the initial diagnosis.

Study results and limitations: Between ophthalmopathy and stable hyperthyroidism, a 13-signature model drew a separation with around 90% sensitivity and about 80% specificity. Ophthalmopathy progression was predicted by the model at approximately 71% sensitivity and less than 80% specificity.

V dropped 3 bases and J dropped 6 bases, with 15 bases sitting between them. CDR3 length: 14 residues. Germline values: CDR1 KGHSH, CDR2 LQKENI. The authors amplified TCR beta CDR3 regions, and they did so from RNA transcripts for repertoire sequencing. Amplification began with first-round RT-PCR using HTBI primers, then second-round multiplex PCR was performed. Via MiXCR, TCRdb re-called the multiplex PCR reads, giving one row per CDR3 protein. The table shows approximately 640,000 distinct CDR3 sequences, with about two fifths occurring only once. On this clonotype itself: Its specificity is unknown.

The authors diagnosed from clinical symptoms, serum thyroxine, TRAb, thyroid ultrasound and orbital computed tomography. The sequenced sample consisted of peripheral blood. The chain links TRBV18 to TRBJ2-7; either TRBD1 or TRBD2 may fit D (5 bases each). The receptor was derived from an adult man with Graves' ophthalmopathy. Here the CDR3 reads CASSPESFGGEQYF. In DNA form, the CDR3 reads TGTGCCAGCTCACCGGAGAGTTTTGGGGGCGAGCAGTACTTC.